The 4 T cell receptor beta chains in this list originate from one sample, sequenced in a study of vaccination effects on CD4 cells after COVID-19. These TCRs' antigens remain unknown. Viral peptide pool expansion of antigen-specific CD4+ T cells preceded sequencing in the ViraFEST assay. With more than 9 days of culture completed, CD4+ T cells were isolated. Prior SARS-CoV-2 infection was absent in the vaccine recipients, as shown by negative nucleocapsid antibodies. Sequenced by immunoSEQ multiplex PCR; TCRdb stores in-frame clones only, minus some. The profile shows 50,000 or so clones, roughly three quarters of them singletons. Specimen: CD4+ T cells from PBMCs cultured with HCoV-OC43 spike peptides, collected before COVID-19 vaccination. The subset denotes: HCoV-OC43 spike overlapping peptide pool stimulation. The receptors were sampled from a human donor who received a COVID-19 vaccine.

The chain uses TRBV5-1 and TRBJ2-1; 8 bases map to TRBD2. J lost 8 bases, V lost 0 bases, and 7 bases had no gene match. The germline V gene has CDR1 SGHRS and CDR2 YFSETQ. The CDR3 has 15 residues. The CDR3 here is CASSLVLAGMHEQFF. CDR3 sequence (DNA): TGCGCCAGCAGCTTGGTTCTAGCGGGTATGCATGAGCAGTTCTTC.

Only a few counts were recorded for this clone. This chain links TRBV12-5 with TRBJ1-3; D gene unclear. V lost 1 base to trimming and J lost 0 bases, with 4 bases between them. The CDR3 consists of 14 residues. Germline V gene lookup returns CDR1 LGHNT and CDR2 FRNRAP. The CDR3 loop reads CASGLESSGNTIYF. The DNA for the CDR3 is TGTGCTAGTGGTTTGGAAAGCTCTGGAAACACCATATATTTT. Supplemented by reference TRBV12-5 and TRBJ1-3, the full variable domain reads DARVTQTPRHKVTEMGQEVTMRCQPILGHNTVFWYRQTMMQGLELLAYFRNRAPLDDSGMPKDRFSAEMPDATLATLKIQPSEPRDSAVYFCASGLESSGNTIYFGEGSWLTVV.

The chain combines TRBV7-2 with TRBJ1-2; weak D call: TRBD1 (5 bases). Trimming shortened V by 5 bases and J by 0 bases, and 13 bases separated the two germline ends. Germline CDR1 SGHTA, CDR2 FQGNSA. The CDR3 runs to 15 residues. CDR3 amino acids: CASSLREVPNYGYTF. The CDR3 DNA reads TGTGCCAGCAGCCTCAGGGAGGTACCTAACTATGGCTACACCTTC.

The genes are TRBV5-1 and TRBJ2-1; D unclear. Germline loops: CDR1 SGHRS, CDR2 YFSETQ. Trimming took off 5 bases at V and 7 bases at J, with 10 bases between the two ends. This CDR3 contains 12 residues. CDR3 coding DNA: TGCGCCAGCAGATCCGAGAAAAATGAGCAGTTCTTC. Protein sequence: CASRSEKNEQFF.